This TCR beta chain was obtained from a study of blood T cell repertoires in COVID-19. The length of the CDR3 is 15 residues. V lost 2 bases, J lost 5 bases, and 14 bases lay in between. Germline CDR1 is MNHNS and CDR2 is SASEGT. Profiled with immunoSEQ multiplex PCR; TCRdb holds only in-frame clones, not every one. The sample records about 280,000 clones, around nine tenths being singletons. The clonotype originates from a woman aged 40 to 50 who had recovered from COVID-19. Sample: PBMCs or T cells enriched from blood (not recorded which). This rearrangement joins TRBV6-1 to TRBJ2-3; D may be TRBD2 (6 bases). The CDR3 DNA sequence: TGTGCCAGCAGTGAATGGGGCGGGGCGGGAGATACGCAGTATTTT. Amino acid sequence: CASSEWGGAGDTQYF.